A selection of T cell receptor beta chains follows, all from one sample in a study of blood T cell repertoires in COVID-19. Some clones are missing from TCRdb's copy, which holds only in-frame ones; the method was immunoSEQ multiplex PCR. The data show some 180,000 clones, roughly 88% seen once. Specimen: peripheral blood. The receptors were gathered from a young man with COVID-19, enrolled during active disease. The CDR3 runs from the conserved cysteine through the conserved F or W. Fields, in order: clone size, J gene, V gene, D gene, CDR3 protein, CDR3 DNA. D genes are given only for firm matches. Size is omitted from some rows. Given values are once, few, many or a class for expanded clones.

NA,TRBJ2-7,TRBV4-1,TRBD2,CASSQRAGVSYEQYF,TGCGCCAGCAGCCAAAGGGCGGGAGTGTCCTACGAGCAGTACTTC
NA,TRBJ2-1,TRBV4-1,NA,CASSQTGLPPEQFF,TGCGCCAGCAGCCAGACAGGACTTCCTCCGGAGCAGTTCTTC
NA,TRBJ1-6,TRBV28,NA,CASSFLPRHPLHF,TGTGCCAGCAGTTTCCTCCCCCGACACCCCCTGCACTTT
NA,TRBJ2-7,TRBV2,TRBD2,CASRRQTSGEREQYF,TGTGCCAGCAGACGACAGACTAGCGGGGAACGCGAGCAGTACTTC
NA,TRBJ1-1,TRBV5-4,TRBD1,CAVQGVEGNTEAFF,TGTGCCGTCCAGGGGGTGGAGGGGAACACTGAAGCTTTCTTT
NA,TRBJ2-1,TRBV18,TRBD1,CASTRGHSYNEQFF,TGTGCCAGCACCAGGGGGCACTCCTACAATGAGCAGTTCTTC
NA,TRBJ2-7,TRBV28,NA,CASSDKPGLLSYEQYF,TGTGCCAGCAGCGATAAACCGGGACTTCTCTCCTACGAGCAGTACTTC
once,TRBJ1-5,TRBV30,NA,CAWRPGYSNQPQHF,TGTGCCTGGAGGCCGGGTTATAGCAATCAGCCCCAGCATTTT
few,TRBJ2-2,TRBV18,NA,CASSPPLGGELFF,TGTGCCAGCTCACCACCGCTAGGCGGGGAGCTGTTTTTT
NA,TRBJ2-5,TRBV19,TRBD2,CASSISASGSETQYF,TGTGCCAGTAGTATTTCTGCTAGCGGGAGTGAGACCCAGTACTTC
NA,TRBJ2-7,TRBV3-1/TRBV3-2,NA,CASSWKGQYEQYF,TGTGCCAGCAGCTGGAAAGGACAGTACGAGCAGTACTTC
NA,TRBJ2-1,TRBV2,NA,CASRRDLNNEQFF,TGTGCCAGCAGGCGGGATCTGAACAATGAGCAGTTCTTC
NA,TRBJ2-1,TRBV9,TRBD2,CASSVALAGRMNEQFF,TGTGCCAGCAGCGTAGCGCTAGCGGGACGTATGAATGAGCAGTTCTTC
NA,TRBJ1-4,TRBV28,NA,CASSLGGVGEKLLF,TGTGCCAGCAGTTTAGGAGGGGTCGGTGAAAAACTGCTTTTT
NA,TRBJ1-1,TRBV5-6,TRBD1,CASSLGEGASAFF,TGTGCCAGCAGCCTTGGAGAGGGGGCTTCGGCTTTCTTT
NA,TRBJ2-7,TRBV4-1,NA,CASSQDFYRVYEQYF,TGCGCCAGCAGCCAAGATTTTTACAGGGTCTACGAGCAGTACTTC
NA,TRBJ1-4,TRBV3-1/TRBV3-2,NA,CASSGGGGTTFVHEKLFF,TGTGCCAGCTCCGGTGGAGGCGGGACCACCTTCGTGCATGAAAAACTGTTTTTT
NA,TRBJ2-7,TRBV7-2,TRBD2,CASTIAGGAYEQYF,TGTGCCAGCACAATAGCGGGAGGGGCCTACGAGCAGTACTTC
NA,TRBJ2-7,TRBV9,TRBD2,CASSVTGGLAGSKPYEQYF,TGTGCCAGCAGCGTAACTGGGGGGTTAGCGGGAAGTAAGCCTTACGAGCAGTACTTC
NA,TRBJ1-5,TRBV5-4,NA,CASSRGGGDQPQHF,TGTGCCAGCAGCCGCGGGGGGGGCGATCAGCCCCAGCATTTT
NA,TRBJ1-2,TRBV11-2,NA,CASSPGGGYGYTF,TGTGCCAGCAGCCCCGGGGGAGGCTATGGCTACACCTTC
once,TRBJ2-5,TRBV12-3/TRBV12-4,NA,CASRRLSKETQYF,TGTGCCAGCAGAAGACTCTCAAAAGAGACCCAGTACTTC
NA,TRBJ2-1,TRBV28,TRBD2,CATQPGTSGRNNEQFF,TGTGCCACCCAACCCGGGACTAGCGGGAGGAACAATGAGCAGTTCTTC
NA,TRBJ2-7,TRBV28,TRBD1,CASRKDREGEQYF,TGTGCCAGCAGAAAAGACAGGGAAGGCGAGCAGTACTTC
NA,TRBJ1-1,TRBV7-2,TRBD1,CASSPQGAGTEAFF,TGTGCCAGCAGCCCTCAGGGGGCCGGCACTGAAGCTTTCTTT
NA,TRBJ2-1,TRBV4-3,NA,CASSQVWSSQGNEQFF,TGCGCCAGCAGCCAAGTTTGGAGCAGCCAGGGGAATGAGCAGTTCTTC
NA,TRBJ2-1,TRBV7-7,TRBD2,CASSPGTSGEQFF,TGTGCTAGCAGCCCCGGGACTAGCGGAGAGCAGTTCTTC
NA,TRBJ1-4,TRBV5-1,NA,CASSLVADEKLFF,TGCGCCAGCAGCTTGGTGGCAGATGAAAAACTGTTTTTT
NA,TRBJ1-1,TRBV4-1,TRBD1,CASSQGQGLFEAFF,TGCGCCAGCAGCCAGGGACAGGGACTATTTGAAGCTTTCTTT
NA,TRBJ2-2,TRBV6-1,TRBD2,CASSVPTSGILHGELFF,TGTGCCAGCAGTGTTCCCACTAGCGGGATCCTCCACGGGGAGCTGTTTTTT
NA,TRBJ1-1,TRBV7-2,NA,CASSRTQGEAFF,TGTGCCAGCAGCCGCACCCAGGGTGAAGCTTTCTTT
NA,TRBJ2-2,TRBV6-2/TRBV6-3,NA,CASSLAGTTGELFF,TGTGCCAGCAGCCTCGCCGGTACCACCGGGGAGCTGTTTTTT
NA,TRBJ1-5,TRBV7-2,NA,CASSLVPKNQPQHF,TGTGCCAGCAGCTTAGTCCCAAAAAATCAGCCCCAGCATTTT
NA,TRBJ2-7,TRBV29-1,TRBD1,CSVGDRVGPYEQYF,TGCAGCGTAGGCGACAGGGTGGGACCCTACGAGCAGTACTTC
NA,TRBJ1-4,TRBV27,NA,CASRAGEKLLF,TGTGCCAGCAGAGCAGGGGAAAAACTGCTTTTT
NA,TRBJ2-2,TRBV28,TRBD2,CAVPGGSGELFF,TGTGCAGTTCCTGGCGGGAGTGGGGAGCTGTTTTTT
NA,TRBJ1-1,TRBV11-3,NA,CASSRDTLAEAFF,TGTGCCAGCAGCCGGGACACCTTAGCTGAAGCTTTCTTT
NA,TRBJ2-6,TRBV9,NA,CASSVGGDISGANVLTF,TGTGCCAGCAGCGTGGGGGGAGACATCTCTGGGGCCAACGTCCTGACTTTC
NA,TRBJ1-3,TRBV25-1,TRBD1,CASSAQGRRDTIYF,TGTGCCAGCAGCGCACAGGGGCGGCGGGACACCATATATTTT
NA,TRBJ2-1,TRBV4-3,TRBD2,CASSPGRSNEQFF,TGCGCCAGCAGCCCCGGGAGGAGCAATGAGCAGTTCTTC
NA,TRBJ1-1,TRBV19,NA,CASSIASNSKHTEAFF,TGTGCCAGTAGTATTGCGTCGAACTCCAAACACACTGAAGCTTTCTTT
few,TRBJ1-1,TRBV7-2,NA,CASSLVAYATEAFF,TGTGCCAGCAGCTTAGTCGCCTACGCGACTGAAGCTTTCTTT
NA,TRBJ2-7,TRBV7-8,TRBD2,CASTQGRAGAYEQYF,TGTGCCAGCACCCAGGGGAGAGCGGGGGCCTACGAGCAGTACTTC
NA,TRBJ2-7,TRBV7-9,NA,CASSSEVAPQYF,TGTGCCAGCAGCTCCGAGGTCGCACCCCAGTACTTC
NA,TRBJ2-1,TRBV12-3/TRBV12-4,NA,CASSLGGVEQFF,TGTGCCAGCAGTTTGGGGGGAGTTGAGCAGTTCTTC
NA,TRBJ2-7,TRBV11-2,NA,CASSLFGGGVEQYF,TGTGCCAGCAGCTTATTCGGAGGAGGCGTCGAGCAGTACTTC
NA,TRBJ2-5,TRBV30,TRBD2,CAWSSGPEETQYF,TGTGCCTGGTCTAGCGGACCCGAAGAGACCCAGTACTTC
NA,TRBJ2-7,TRBV6-5,NA,CASSDSGSYEQYF,TGTGCCAGCAGCGACAGTGGATCGTACGAGCAGTACTTC
NA,TRBJ2-1,TRBV29-1,TRBD1,CSVLLSGTGYNEQFF,TGCAGCGTTCTCCTCTCCGGGACAGGTTACAATGAGCAGTTCTTC
NA,TRBJ2-1,TRBV5-6,NA,CASSLGGRAFNEQFF,TGTGCCAGCAGCTTGGGAGGGCGGGCTTTCAATGAGCAGTTCTTC
NA,TRBJ2-3,TRBV9,NA,CASSEGRLSTDTQYF,TGTGCCAGCAGCGAAGGAAGACTGAGCACAGATACGCAGTATTTT
NA,TRBJ2-7,TRBV2,NA,CASSEPKSSYEQYF,TGTGCCAGCAGTGAACCTAAGAGCTCCTACGAGCAGTACTTC
once,TRBJ2-7,TRBV6-5,NA,CASSPDRNYEQYF,TGTGCCAGCAGTCCCGACAGGAACTACGAGCAGTACTTC
NA,TRBJ2-1,TRBV7-9,NA,CASSYGLNEQFF,TGTGCCAGCAGCTACGGGTTGAATGAGCAGTTCTTC
NA,TRBJ2-1,TRBV9,NA,CASSVDGSGGNEQFF,TGTGCCAGCAGCGTAGACGGAAGTGGGGGGAATGAGCAGTTCTTC
NA,TRBJ2-5,TRBV3-1/TRBV3-2,TRBD2,CASSRPGLAPQETQYF,TGTGCCAGCAGTCGCCCGGGACTAGCGCCACAAGAGACCCAGTACTTC
NA,TRBJ2-7,TRBV18,TRBD1,CASSPRPGTGAYEQYF,TGTGCCAGCTCACCGCGTCCCGGGACAGGAGCCTACGAGCAGTACTTC